The 2 T cell receptor beta chains below all came from one sample that was sequenced in a study of cytotoxic CD8 clonotypes in ibrutinib-treated CLL. The method was immunoSEQ multiplex PCR; TCRdb's version includes in-frame clones alone and lacks a portion of them. The sample shows 25,000 to 30,000 clones, 55% to 65% of them seen only once. The source material was PBMCs, sampled before ibrutinib treatment. The receptor source for this set is a human donor with chronic lymphocytic leukemia.

The chain recombines TRBV2 with TRBJ2-3; TRBD2 matches at 13 bases. Germline V gives CDR1 SNHLY, CDR2 FYNNEI. The ends lost 2 bases at V and 3 bases at J; junction bases unmatched: 2. The CDR3 has 16 amino acids. CDR3 region: CASSEWGLAGTDTQYF. CDR3 sequence (DNA): TGTGCCAGCAGTGAATGGGGACTAGCGGGGACAGATACGCAGTATTTT. The full variable domain, with the rest looked up from reference TRBV2 and TRBJ2-3, is EPEVTQTPSHQVTQMGQEVILRCVPISNHLYFYWYRQILGQKVEFLVSFYNNEISEKSEIFDDQFSVERPDGSNFTLKIRSTKLEDSAMYFCASSEWGLAGTDTQYFGPGTRLTVL.

J is TRBJ2-7 and V is TRBV28; 9 bases are shared with TRBD1. The V gene end was trimmed by 6 bases and the J gene end by 1 base; junction bases not matched to a gene: 10. Germline values: CDR1 MDHEN, CDR2 SYDVKM. The CDR3 sequence is 16 residues long. This CDR3 is CASSSTGGEGSYEQYF. As DNA, the CDR3 is TGTGCCAGCAGCAGCACAGGGGGCGAGGGATCCTACGAGCAGTACTTC.